This TCR beta chain was found in a study of beta chain features in type 1 diabetes listed by TCRdb under 2018. Broadly, across the study: Patients and healthy donors did not differ in mean age, gender distribution, total cell number or subset yield. A total of approximately 100,000,000 sorted cells were examined across all samples, and the number of cells per subset was strongly correlated with RNA yield. The study compared TCRB repertoires of sorted circulating CD4+ T cell subsets between recently diagnosed type 1 diabetes patients and matched healthy donors. Naive and central memory subsets were obtained from all 30 or so donors, but regulatory and stem cell-like memory subsets were isolated from only 8 patients and roughly 8 healthy donors. What the study reported, not specific to this receptor: Because the HLA sub-analyses included only small numbers of individuals, any influence of HLA type on TCRB rearrangement was left unresolved. Naive, central memory and regulatory TCRB repertoires appeared to be more similar among patients than among healthy donors. PCR may preferentially amplify shorter templates, but because patient and control samples were amplified and corrected together, any resulting skew would affect both groups equally. A moderate but significant shortening of TCRB CDR3 length was observed in type 1 diabetes patients in all four CD4+ subsets. Because cDNA was sequenced instead of genomic DNA, activated cells with high expression could be over-represented, although the groups did not differ in activation or CD3 levels. Fewer insertions and more nucleotide deletions at VDJ recombination sites were observed in patients with type 1 diabetes, implying thymic rearrangement abnormalities.

Of note for this clone: Its target antigen remains unknown. Base qualities are not recorded, but no much larger clone differs from it by a single base.

Each donor gave one peripheral blood draw, averaging approximately 120 mL, which was collected into heparinised tubes. Using a panel that included CD45RO, CCR7, CD25, CD127, CD95 and CD27, naive, central memory, regulatory and stem cell-like memory CD4+ T cells were sorted on a BD FACSAria II. All sorted populations exceeded 98% purity. PBMCs were isolated right away by Lymphoprep density gradient centrifugation and were stained directly, without culture. Samples were stained and sorted in pairs, with one healthy donor and one patient per experiment, so that batch effects were minimized. The CDR3 has 15 amino acids, counting the end cysteine and phenylalanine. This entry keeps only the CDR3 DNA: 45 bases, framed from base 1. Germline trimming: 4 bases from V, 0 bases from J; junction bases outside gene matches: 1. Sequences SGHRS (CDR1) and YFSETQ (CDR2) are obtained from the germline V gene. The High Capacity cDNA Reverse Transcription Kit was used to reverse transcribe all of the isolated RNA, meaning that expressed TCRB transcripts were what got sequenced. Deep immunoSEQ sequencing was applied to naive, central memory and regulatory T cell samples, giving an average of approximately 3.8 million total reads per sample. Sorted cells were lysed in RLT buffer, and RNA was extracted using DNase-treated RNeasy Micro or Mini kits according to cell number. Each cell subset was processed on its own to prevent cross-contamination, while patient and healthy donor samples were processed together. The immunoSEQ multiplex PCR was used to amplify TCRB sequences from cDNA, yielding 87-bp fragments that span the CDR3 region. Sequencing of the amplicons was done on the Illumina HiSeq platform. The authors' pipeline ran thus. PCR bias was corrected computationally using synthetic template baselines, and reads within Hamming distance 2 were collapsed, with unmergeable singletons discarded. Reads were aligned against IMGT so that V, D and J genes, CDR3 length and insertions or deletions at six rearrangement sites could be assigned. Within each subset, clonotype counts were normalized to sorted cell number, and only after that were true diversity and Gini coefficients computed with the tcR R package. Repertoire sharing was quantified using the overlap coefficient calculated on TCRB nucleotide sequences. Out-of-frame TCRB sequences from naive cells were analyzed as a proxy for the pre-selection repertoire. TCRdb took this table from immuneACCESS and kept in-frame rearrangements with V and J called. Such tables lack part of the clones; where checked against another copy, unresolved V genes explain under half of the gap, and the rest is unexplained. That table furnishes V, J and clone size, whereas the DNA furnished D and trimming. This sample gives 300,000 to 450,000 clones in total; 20% of them show up just once. The ten largest clones capture around 0.045% of the sample.

The receptor chain draws on TRBV5-1 and TRBJ2-3; 11 of the junction bases match TRBD1. The source material was naive CD4+ T cells from blood. The sample's cell subset or site label is to be understood as: true naive CD4+ T cells. This receptor was taken from a woman under 30 in good health. The DNA reads TGCGCCAGCAGCCGGGACAGGGGGAGCACAGATACGCAGTATTTT. The encoded protein is CASSRDRGSTDTQYF. The CDR3 plus the reference TRBV5-1 and TRBJ2-3 genes for the other parts give the full variable domain: KAGVTQTPRYLIKTRGQQVTLSCSPISGHRSVSWYQQTPGQGLQFLFEYFSETQRNKGNFPGRFSGRQFSNSRSEMNVSTLELGDSALYLCASSRDRGSTDTQYFGPGTRLTVL.